This T cell receptor (beta chain) was sequenced in a study of preoperative IRX-2 immunotherapy in early breast cancer. This clone was picked up a small number of times. Only in-frame clones appear in the TCRdb table, and some are missing; sequencing was by immunoSEQ multiplex PCR. The sample has around 60,000 clones; roughly 94% are singletons. Indicated treatment: preoperative locoregional IRX-2 cytokine immunotherapy. Trimming left V 0 bases short and J 4 bases short, with 14 bases between. The CDR3 runs 16 residues. Germline V gene sequence: CDR1 SGHKS, CDR2 YYEKEE (reference sequence). The receptor was isolated from a human donor with breast cancer. This chain links TRBV5-5 with TRBJ1-3; a possible D gene is TRBD1 (6 bases). This material was acquired from a patient treated with IRX-2 immunotherapy. This CDR3 is CASSLGQGIAGNTIYF. CDR3 coding DNA: TGTGCCAGCAGCTTGGGCCAGGGGATCGCCGGAAACACCATATATTTT.